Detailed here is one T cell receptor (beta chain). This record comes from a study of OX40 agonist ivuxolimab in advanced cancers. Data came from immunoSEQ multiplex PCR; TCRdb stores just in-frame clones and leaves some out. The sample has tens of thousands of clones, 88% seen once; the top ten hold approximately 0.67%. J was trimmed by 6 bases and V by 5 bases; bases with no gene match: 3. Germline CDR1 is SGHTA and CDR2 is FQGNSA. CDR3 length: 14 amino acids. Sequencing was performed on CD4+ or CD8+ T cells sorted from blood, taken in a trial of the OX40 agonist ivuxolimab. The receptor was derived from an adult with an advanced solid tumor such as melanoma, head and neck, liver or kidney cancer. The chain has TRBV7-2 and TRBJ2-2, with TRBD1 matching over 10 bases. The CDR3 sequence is CASSPGTGAGELFF. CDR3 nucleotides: TGTGCCAGCAGCCCCGGGACAGGGGCCGGGGAGCTGTTTTTT.